This is a list of T cell receptor beta chains from one sample in a study of chronic HIV infection and antiretroviral therapy. One entry per CDR3 protein, called by TCRdb with MiXCR from the 5' RACE reads. The table records fewer than 40,000 distinct CDR3 sequences, roughly 8.8% of them present only once. The sample comprised peripheral blood. These receptor sequences come from an adult who had HIV and had not received antiretroviral therapy, or was an uninfected healthy control (not recorded which). The CDR3 runs from the conserved cysteine through the conserved F or W. Each record gives: V gene, CDR3 length, CDR3 protein.

>TRBV10-3|15
CAISDGGAGNTEAFF
>TRBV28|15
CASSLWESLNTEAFF
>TRBV6-1|20
CASSEGVGGRTQRSYNEQFF
>TRBV7-2|14
CASSYDRGHYGYTF
>TRBV7-2|15
CASSQGFLSKNIQYF
>TRBV28|17
CASSFILVDRRNSPLHF
>TRBV9|15
CASSSADRAVVGYTF
>TRBV28|14
CASSPQYLDEKLFF
>TRBV11-3|17
CASSSGLAGEVGNEQFF
>TRBV28|15
CASSTSGTGMTEAFF
>TRBV9|12
CASSAGGDRTFF
>TRBV29-1|12
CSVGGQNTEAFF
>TRBV6-5|14
CASSYPGQFYEQYF
>TRBV28|17
CASSFFPGSSYNSPLHF
>TRBV29-1|14
CSVIPAGVGETQYF
>TRBV28|15
CASSLIAGSGNTIYF